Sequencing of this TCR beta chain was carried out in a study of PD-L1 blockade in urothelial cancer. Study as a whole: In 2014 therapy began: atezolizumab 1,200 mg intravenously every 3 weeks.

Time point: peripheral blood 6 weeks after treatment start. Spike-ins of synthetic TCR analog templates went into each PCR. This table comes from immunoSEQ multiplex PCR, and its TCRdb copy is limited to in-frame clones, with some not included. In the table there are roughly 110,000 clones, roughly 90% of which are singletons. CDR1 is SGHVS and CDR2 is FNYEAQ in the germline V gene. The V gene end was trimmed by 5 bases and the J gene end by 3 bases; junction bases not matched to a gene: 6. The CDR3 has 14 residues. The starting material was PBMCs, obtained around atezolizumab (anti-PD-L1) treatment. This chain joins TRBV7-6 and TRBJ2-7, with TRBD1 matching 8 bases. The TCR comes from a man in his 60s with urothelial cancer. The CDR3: CASSPQGADYEQYF. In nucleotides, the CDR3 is TGTGCCAGCAGCCCCCAGGGGGCCGACTACGAGCAGTACTTC.